The 21 T cell receptor beta chains reported below all come from one sample, sequenced in a study of blood T cell repertoires in COVID-19. The protocol was immunoSEQ multiplex PCR, while the TCRdb copy is restricted to in-frame clones and leaves out a portion. The table has around 56,000 clones, about 90% seen once. The sequencing input was peripheral blood. The receptors were sampled from a woman aged 55-70 years with active or convalescent COVID-19.

The V and J genes are TRBV21-1 and TRBJ1-2; the table's TRBD1 call for D was not verified on the DNA. TRBV21-1 is a pseudogene locus. The CDR3 is 13 amino acids. CDR3 loop: CASSIRDNTRYTF. The CDR3, as DNA: TGTGCCAGCAGCATTCGCGACAATACACGCTACACCTTC.

The chain is built from TRBV7-2 and TRBJ2-1; 7 bases align to TRBD2. There are 13 residues in the CDR3. Trimming took 3 bases from V and 8 from J; bases not matched to a gene: 4. The germline V gene encodes CDR1 SGHTA and CDR2 FQGNSA. In DNA form, the CDR3 reads TGTGCCAGCAGCTTCGAAGGGAGGGATGAGCAGTTCTTC. Encoded protein: CASSFEGRDEQFF.

The V gene is TRBV9, the J gene TRBJ2-1, with 7 bases fitting TRBD2. Germline V gene data show CDR1 as SGDLS and CDR2 as YYNGEE. This CDR3 has 17 residues. With 0 bases clipped from V and 0 bases from J, the junction kept 6 bases outside the gene matches. CDR3 residues: CASSVVGAGSSYNEQFF. CDR3 DNA: TGTGCCAGCAGCGTAGTCGGAGCGGGGAGCTCCTACAATGAGCAGTTCTTC.

The chain couples TRBV6-2 or TRBV6-3 to TRBJ2-3, with D unresolved. Germline assignment: CDR1 MNHEY and CDR2 SVGEGT. Trimming stripped 6 bases from V and 4 bases from J, with 8 bases between. This CDR3 has 12 residues. The CDR3 here is CASSLTADTQYF. CDR3 nucleotide sequence: TGTGCCAGCAGCCTTACTGCAGATACGCAGTATTTT.

This chain's CDR3 is CASSLASRGQKETQYF. The CDR3 region has the DNA TGTGCCAGCAGCTTGGCCAGCAGGGGTCAGAAAGAGACCCAGTACTTC. This chain joins TRBV5-4 and TRBJ2-5; TRBD1 is a possible D gene (6 bases). Germline values: CDR1 SGHNT, CDR2 YYREEE (reference sequence). The CDR3 extends over 16 amino acids. V was shortened by 0 bases and J by 3 bases, with 15 bases between the two germline ends.

The V and J genes are TRBV11-3 and TRBJ2-3, with D possibly TRBD2 on 5 matching bases. The CDR3 covers 12 residues. The germline gives CDR1 SGHNT, CDR2 YENEEA. Trimming removed 5 bases at V and 6 bases at J, with 9 bases between. The CDR3: CASSLGLDTQYF. The CDR3 DNA is TGTGCCAGCAGCCTAGGACTGGATACGCAGTATTTT.

In its sample, this clone was seen once. This chain joins TRBV14 and TRBJ2-1; 10 bases are shared with TRBD2. This CDR3 has 19 residues. V lost 0 bases to trimming and J lost 0 bases; unmatched junction nucleotides: 8. Germline V gene sequence: CDR1 SGHDN, CDR2 FVKESK. The CDR3 nucleotides read TGTGCCAGCAGCCAAGATCCACTAGCGGGGATCAGCTCCTACAATGAGCAGTTCTTC. Translated, it gives CASSQDPLAGISSYNEQFF.

The rearrangement uses TRBV9 and TRBJ2-1; unclear D gene. The length of the CDR3 is 15 residues. Trimming removed 0 bases from V and 2 bases from J, with 9 bases in between. Germline loops: CDR1 SGDLS, CDR2 YYNGEE. The chain's CDR3 is CASSVGGPAYNEQFF. CDR3 coding DNA: TGTGCCAGCAGCGTAGGAGGTCCGGCCTACAATGAGCAGTTCTTC.

This clone is a singleton in its sample. J is TRBJ2-3 and V is TRBV2; D possibly corresponds to TRBD2 (5 bases). With 8 bases removed from V and 5 bases from J, the gap between germline ends came to 17 bases. The germline gives CDR1 SNHLY, CDR2 FYNNEI. This CDR3 region has 14 residues. CDR3: CASGKAAARDTQYF. The CDR3 DNA is TGTGCCAGCGGAAAAGCGGCAGCACGAGATACGCAGTATTTT.

This clone was seen just once. The rearrangement uses TRBV29-1 and TRBJ2-1; TRBD1 matches 7 bases. Trimming cost V 0 bases and J 3 bases; bases outside gene matches: 8. The CDR3 has 16 residues. Germline CDR1 is SQVTM and CDR2 is ANQGSEA. The CDR3 DNA sequence: TGCAGCGTTGAAGATCAAGCTCGACAGGGCTACAATGAGCAGTTCTTC. Encoded protein: CSVEDQARQGYNEQFF.

The chain carries TRBV28 and TRBJ2-7, with D perhaps matching TRBD1 (7 bases). Germline-derived CDR1 and CDR2 are MDHEN and SYDVKM. The CDR3 spans 12 residues. V lost 6 bases, J lost 4 bases, and 10 bases lay in between. CDR3 DNA: TGTGCCAGCAGGGGGGGACAGTACGAGCAGTACTTC. It encodes CASRGGQYEQYF.

The rearrangement joins TRBV28 to TRBJ1-2; tentative D call: TRBD1 (5 bases). Per germline, CDR1 MDHEN and CDR2 SYDVKM. V lost 5 bases and J lost 5, with 18 bases in between. The CDR3 sequence is 15 residues long. CDR3 DNA: TGTGCCAGCAGTGTGGTGGGGACTGGTCGGTATGGCTACACCTTC. Translating it yields CASSVVGTGRYGYTF.

The chain's CDR3 is CASSQGNAATNEKLFF. Here the CDR3 DNA reads TGTGCCAGCAGCCAAGGCAATGCGGCAACTAATGAAAAACTGTTTTTT. The chain links TRBV3-1 (or the pseudogene TRBV3-2) to TRBJ1-4; D ambiguous. Trimming left V 1 base short and J 0 bases short, with 9 bases between. This CDR3 contains 16 residues. Germline CDR1 and CDR2: LGHDT and YNNKEL (reference sequence).

The genes are TRBV28 and TRBJ1-2; maybe TRBD1 (5 bases). The CDR3 has 13 amino acids. Trimming removed 5 bases from V and 8 bases from J, with 15 bases in between. Germline CDR1 reads MDHEN; CDR2 reads SYDVKM. The CDR3 DNA reads as TGTGCCAGCAGTATAACCGGGACTCCAGGCTACACCTTC. Translated: CASSITGTPGYTF.

CDR3 coding DNA: TGCGCCAGCAGCCTCGGGGGGAGAGGAGATACGCAGTATTTT. As protein: CASSLGGRGDTQYF. The chain has TRBV4-3 and TRBJ2-3; 7 bases align to TRBD2. The ends lost 4 bases at V and 5 bases at J; junction bases unmatched: 6. Germline V gene sequence: CDR1 LGHNA, CDR2 YSLEER. The CDR3 has 14 amino acids.

This clone was seen only a few times. CDR3 DNA sequence: TGTGCCAGCAGTTTCTGGGGTAGGGAGGGAGGCTACACCTTC. Encoded protein: CASSFWGREGGYTF. This rearrangement joins TRBV27 to TRBJ1-2; no definite D call. Germline CDR1 and CDR2: MNHEY and SMNVEV (reference sequence). V lost 3 bases to trimming and J lost 8 bases, with 16 bases between them. This CDR3 contains 14 residues.

The table lists this clone with a count of one. J is TRBJ2-1 and V is TRBV28, with D unclear. The V end lost 2 bases, the J end lost 5 bases, and 7 bases lay between the germline ends. The CDR3 is made up of 13 amino acids. Germline V gene sequence: CDR1 MDHEN, CDR2 SYDVKM. The CDR3 loop is CASSLHLDNEQFF. Written as DNA, the CDR3 is TGTGCCAGCAGTTTACATTTAGACAATGAGCAGTTCTTC.

The chain links TRBV18 to TRBJ1-1; D gene ambiguous. The CDR3 runs 13 residues. The germline V gene has CDR1 KGHSH and CDR2 LQKENI. V was cut by 3 bases and J by 1 base, with 6 bases left in between. The CDR3 DNA sequence: TGTGCCAGCTCACCTAACGGGAACACTGAAGCTTTCTTT. Amino acids: CASSPNGNTEAFF.

The rearrangement uses TRBV7-9 and TRBJ2-3; 10 nucleotides match TRBD1. The trim removed 4 bases at V and 6 bases at J, leaving 10 bases unmatched. Germline V lookup: CDR1 SEHNR, CDR2 FQNEAQ (reference sequence). CDR3 length: 16 residues. CDR3 in amino acids: CASSSGTGVFFDTQYF. Written as DNA, the CDR3 is TGTGCCAGCAGCTCCGGGACAGGGGTTTTTTTTGATACGCAGTATTTT.

The chain is built from TRBV11-2 and TRBJ2-7; D is undetermined. The CDR3 is 11 residues long. Trimming shortened V by 5 bases and J by 3 bases, and 5 bases separated the two germline ends. In germline, CDR1 is SGHAT, CDR2 FQNNGV. This CDR3 is CASSPSYEQYF. CDR3 nucleotide sequence: TGTGCCAGCAGCCCGAGCTACGAGCAGTACTTC.

CDR3 in DNA: TGTGCCTGGAGTGGGGAGAAAAAACTGTTTTTT. As protein: CAWSGEKKLFF. The rearrangement links TRBV30 to TRBJ1-4; D is ambiguous. The ends were cut back, 1 base at V and 9 bases at J, with 6 bases in the middle. Germline CDR1 and CDR2: GTSNPN and SVGIG (reference sequence). The CDR3 is 11 amino acids.